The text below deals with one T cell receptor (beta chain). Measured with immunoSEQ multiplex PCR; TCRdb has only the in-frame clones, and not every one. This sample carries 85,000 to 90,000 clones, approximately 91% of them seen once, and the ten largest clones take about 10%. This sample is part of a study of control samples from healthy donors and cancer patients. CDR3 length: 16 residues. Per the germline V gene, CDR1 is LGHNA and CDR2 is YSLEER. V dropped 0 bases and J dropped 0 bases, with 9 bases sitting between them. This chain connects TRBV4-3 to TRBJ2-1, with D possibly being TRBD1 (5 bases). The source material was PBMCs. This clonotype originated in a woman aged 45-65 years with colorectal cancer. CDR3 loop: CASSQDPGLSYNEQFF. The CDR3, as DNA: TGCGCCAGCAGCCAAGACCCAGGGCTCTCCTACAATGAGCAGTTCTTC.